These T cell receptor beta chains were read from a single sample in a study of tumor-infiltrating lymphocytes in primary liver carcinoma. TCRdb redid the calling of the multiplex PCR reads with MiXCR, one entry per CDR3 protein. This sample has about 54,000 distinct CDR3 sequences, with 60% to 75% found just once. Source material: liver tumor tissue from sampling region 2. The receptors derive from a man aged 35-49 years with primary liver carcinoma and hepatitis B virus infection. Each CDR3 is given with its conserved first and last residue. D genes are given only for firm matches. The size entry is marked missing in some rows and otherwise reads once, few, many or a size class.

d_gene	j_gene	abundance	v_gene	CDR3aa
TRBD1	TRBJ2-7	NA	TRBV29-1	CRVITGGSPYEQYF
NA	TRBJ2-5	NA	TRBV11-2	CDSRSRDSAQQETQYF
TRBD1	TRBJ2-7	NA	TRBV4-1	CAGCQDGDRDEQYF
TRBD2	TRBJ2-7	NA	TRBV11-2	CASSLRLGLAGGPYEQYF
NA	TRBJ2-7	NA	TRBV4-2	CDSSQGDRGVYEQYF
NA	TRBJ2-1	NA	TRBV11-2	CASSLVLLAYEQFF
NA	TRBJ1-2	few	TRBV2	CASGTTGVGYTF
NA	TRBJ2-5	NA	TRBV6-6	CASSTGIRKTQYF
NA	TRBJ2-7	NA	TRBV11-2	CASSLTDTACEQQF
TRBD2	TRBJ2-1	once	TRBV11-2	CAISLVIGLAMGEHFF
NA	TRBJ2-7	NA	TRBV10-2	CASSESSGYDYEQYF
TRBD1	TRBJ2-7	many	TRBV6-1	CAGPLDRGYEQYF
NA	TRBJ2-1	NA	TRBV29-1	CSVDQIGSWVSSYDEQFF
TRBD2	TRBJ2-7	NA	TRBV5-4	CGSSPGLAVTYGQYF
NA	TRBJ2-7	NA	TRBV11-2	CASSLSVGLARGGYKQYF
NA	TRBJ2-3	few	TRBV30	CAWSKWGTDTQYF
TRBD1	TRBJ2-5	NA	TRBV20-1	CSAALGTAQETQYF
NA	TRBJ1-4	NA	TRBV15	CATSPMVEGREKLFF
NA	TRBJ1-3	many	TRBV7-9	CASSHPQSGNTIYF
TRBD2	TRBJ2-7	NA	TRBV6-1	CASKRHRAIAGGTYEQYF
TRBD2	TRBJ2-7	NA	TRBV6-1	CASCPGLAAYEQYF
NA	TRBJ2-7	NA	TRBV28	CPSSSPGGKGRYEQYF
NA	TRBJ2-4	NA	TRBV11-2	CASSLGGGNGIQYF
TRBD2	TRBJ2-5	NA	TRBV27	CASSSLKTRLAGARETQYF
TRBD2	TRBJ2-1	few	TRBV7-3	CASSHLLAGVNNEQFF